The entry that follows covers one TCR beta chain sequence. Antigen: not known. Primers for the PCR totalled 60 Vbeta and 13 Jbeta. Profiled with immunoSEQ multiplex PCR; TCRdb holds only in-frame clones, not every one. The sample consists of 100,000 to 150,000 clones, about 81% of them appearing once. The CDR3 loop spans 15 amino acids. J was trimmed by 5 bases and V by 4 bases; bases with no gene match: 11. Germline CDR1 is SGHDT and CDR2 is YYEEEE. The data derive from a study of cytomegalovirus exposure and HLA in healthy donors. Study-level points and caveats: Beyond CMV serostatus, there was no information to go on about immune exposure. Later on, an analysis found that several of the most significant clusters appeared to be linked to common viral pathogens, which included parvovirus B19. When analyzed later, a missense DCLRE1C variant was found to be linked to TCR beta V- and J-gene trimming.

The V and J genes are TRBV5-6 and TRBJ2-7; 8 bases line up with TRBD2. Sequencing was done on a sample of PBMCs. This receptor was obtained from a man aged 40-49 years in good health and CMV-seronegative. The CDR3: CASSPGGDRMHEQYF. As DNA, the CDR3 is TGTGCCAGCAGCCCCGGGGGGGACCGCATGCACGAGCAGTACTTC.